The 23 T cell receptor beta chains presented below share a single source sample, sequenced in a study of vaccination effects on CD4 cells after COVID-19. Before sequencing took place, the ViraFEST assay used viral peptide pools to expand antigen-specific CD4+ T cells. Subsequent to a culture period of 10 to 11 days, CD4+ T cells were isolated. The study found no prior SARS-CoV-2 infection in the vaccine recipients, who tested negative for nucleocapsid antibodies. TCRdb keeps only in-frame clones here, not all; method: immunoSEQ multiplex PCR. The sample carries 71,000 or so clones, approximately 70% recorded once. No antigen has been identified for these receptors. Specimen: CD4+ T cells from PBMCs cultured with HCoV-OC43 spike peptides, collected before COVID-19 vaccination. Subset of the sample: HCoV-OC43 spike overlapping peptide pool stimulation. These receptors were obtained from a human donor who received a COVID-19 vaccine.

The genes are TRBV28 and TRBJ1-4; D gene ambiguous. CDR1 and CDR2 from the germline V gene are MDHEN and SYDVKM. This CDR3 has 16 residues. V was shortened by 5 bases and J by 10 bases, with 23 bases between the two germline ends. The CDR3 nucleotides are TGTGCCAGCAGTGGGCGGAGTCCTGAGGCGGCCGGAAAACTGTTTTTT. Protein: CASSGRSPEAAGKLFF.

This clone showed up just a few times. The chain is built from TRBV24-1 and TRBJ2-3; TRBD1 or TRBD2 may be the D gene (6 bases each). CDR3 length: 14 amino acids. Germline V gene data show CDR1 as KGHDR and CDR2 as SFDVKD. Trimming removed 7 bases at V and 3 bases at J, with 13 bases between. CDR3 loop: CATSVRGGTDTQYF. CDR3 coding DNA: TGTGCCACCAGCGTCAGGGGAGGAACAGATACGCAGTATTTT.

This clone was recorded a few times. The gene calls are TRBV5-5 and TRBJ1-1, with no clear D. Trimming removed 9 bases from V and 2 bases from J, with 17 bases in between. Germline V lookup: CDR1 SGHKS, CDR2 YYEKEE (reference sequence). The CDR3 runs 14 residues. As DNA, the CDR3 is TGTGCCACCGACCCAATGTCGGGTAACACTGAAGCTTTCTTT. Its protein product is CATDPMSGNTEAFF.

The rearrangement links TRBV6-5 to TRBJ2-4; 9 bases are shared with TRBD1. Germline CDR1 reads MNHEY; CDR2 reads SVGAGI. With V trimmed by 5 bases and J by 7 bases, 6 bases remained unmatched. The CDR3 spans 14 residues. The CDR3 region has the DNA TGTGCCAGCAGTCCCGGACAGGGGTGGAACATTCAGTACTTC. This gives the protein CASSPGQGWNIQYF.

The chain has TRBV6-5 and TRBJ1-3, with a tentative D call TRBD1 (5 bases). This CDR3 has 13 residues. The germline V and J ends were trimmed by 9 bases and 11 bases, with 20 bases remaining between them. Looked up from germline, CDR1 is MNHEY and CDR2 is SVGAGI. The CDR3 DNA is TGTGCCAGTGGGGAGTTAGGGGCTGTAGCCATATATTTT. Translating it yields CASGELGAVAIYF.

The chain recombines TRBV5-1 with TRBJ2-7; tentative D call: TRBD1 (5 bases). CDR3 length equals 14 residues. Germline V gene data show CDR1 as SGHRS and CDR2 as YFSETQ. The V end lost 1 base, the J end lost 6 bases, and 14 bases lay between the germline ends. DNA for the CDR3: TGCGCCAGCAGCTTGCAGGGCAATCAGGGCGAGCAGTACGTC. The encoded protein is CASSLQGNQGEQYV.

The DNA of the CDR3 is TGTGCCACCAGTCGGGATTCCGTCGATGGCTACACCTTC. Translated, it gives CATSRDSVDGYTF. The chain recombines TRBV24-1 with TRBJ1-2; D unresolved. The V end lost 6 bases, the J end lost 6 bases, and 13 bases lay between the germline ends. The CDR3 has 13 amino acids. Germline V gives CDR1 KGHDR, CDR2 SFDVKD.

The chain couples TRBV19 to TRBJ2-1, with 7 bases aligning to TRBD1. This CDR3 has 13 amino acids. The ends lost 6 bases at V and 8 bases at J; junction bases unmatched: 7. Per the germline V gene, CDR1 is LNHDA and CDR2 is SQIVND (reference sequence). CDR3 bases: TGTGCCAGTAGGAGAGGGGGCGAGGATGAGCAGTTCTTC. This translates into CASRRGGEDEQFF.

The chain joins TRBV4-3 to TRBJ2-6, with D perhaps TRBD1 or TRBD2 (6 bases each). CDR1 and CDR2 (germline): LGHNA, YSLEER. CDR3 length: 18 residues. V was clipped by 2 bases and J by 2 bases, with 16 bases between them. CDR3 bases: TGCGCCAGCAGCCAACGGCACAGGGAGGCTCCTGGGGCCAACGTCCTGACTTTC. Translated, it gives CASSQRHREAPGANVLTF.

The V call is TRBV6-5, the J call TRBJ1-2; D is unresolved. The CDR3 sequence is 15 residues long. CDR1 is MNHEY, CDR2 SVGAGI, per germline. V lost 0 bases to trimming and J lost 2 bases, with 10 bases between them. In DNA form, the CDR3 reads TGTGCCAGCAGTTACTCGACCGGCACCAACTATGGCTACACCTTC. Protein product: CASSYSTGTNYGYTF.

This clone was detected only a few times. The chain has TRBV27 and TRBJ2-7; D call uncertain. Trimming shortened V by 2 bases and J by 5 bases, and 1 base separated the two germline ends. The CDR3 extends over 10 amino acids. Germline V lookup: CDR1 MNHEY, CDR2 SMNVEV (reference sequence). The CDR3 loop reads CASSLDEQYV. The CDR3 nucleotides are TGTGCCAGCAGTTTAGACGAGCAGTACGTC.

The chain employs TRBV5-1 and TRBJ1-2; tentative D call: TRBD1 (6 bases). The CDR3 runs to 15 residues. Per germline, CDR1 SGHRS and CDR2 YFSETQ. The V end was cut by 4 bases, the J end by 2 bases, with 15 bases between. The CDR3 region has the DNA TGCGCCAGCAGCGGAGGGGGAGCCCAGAACTATGGCTACACCTTC. It translates to CASSGGGAQNYGYTF.

This rearrangement joins TRBV30 to TRBJ2-1, with a weak D call TRBD2 (6 bases). The CDR3 is made up of 18 amino acids. V lost 2 bases and J lost 1, with 21 bases in between. Per the germline V gene, CDR1 is GTSNPN and CDR2 is SVGIG (reference sequence). The CDR3 DNA reads as TGTGCCTGGAGTTCTCTCTACGGAGGGCGTGGGTCCTACAATGAGCAGTTCTTC. Translation gives CAWSSLYGGRGSYNEQFF.

The chain has TRBV6-5 and TRBJ2-7; 8 bases are a match to TRBD1. Germline V gives CDR1 MNHEY, CDR2 SVGAGI. The junction had 3 bases not matched to a gene; V was cut back by 6 bases and J by 2 bases. CDR3 length equals 13 residues. Here the CDR3 reads CASRNRGTYEQYV. The CDR3 DNA reads as TGTGCCAGCAGAAACAGGGGGACCTACGAGCAGTACGTC.

This sequence joins TRBV7-2 and TRBJ1-2; D unresolved. Germline V gene lookup returns CDR1 SGHTA and CDR2 FQGNSA. Between the trimmed V and J ends, which lost 5 bases and 8 bases, there was a span of 12 bases. This CDR3 has 12 residues. The CDR3, as DNA: TGTGCCAGCAGCGAACAGTTTGTCGGCTACACCTTC. Translation gives CASSEQFVGYTF.

The rearrangement uses TRBV15 and TRBJ1-2; no definite D call. The CDR3 consists of 14 residues. Germline CDR1 is LNHNV and CDR2 is YYDKDF (reference sequence). Trimming shortened V by 3 bases and J by 0 bases, and 8 bases separated the two germline ends. CDR3 protein: CATSSMGTNYGYTF. The CDR3 DNA is TGTGCCACCAGCAGTATGGGGACTAACTATGGCTACACCTTC.

A few counts support this clone. J is TRBJ2-1 and V is TRBV4-1, with 8 bases fitting TRBD2. J was trimmed by 2 bases and V by 5 bases; bases with no gene match: 11. Germline V gene sequence: CDR1 MGHRA, CDR2 YSYEKL. The CDR3 is made up of 17 amino acids. CDR3: CASSSQTGGPTYNEQFF. In DNA, the CDR3 is TGCGCCAGCAGCTCACAGACGGGGGGGCCGACCTACAATGAGCAGTTCTTC.

The V gene is TRBV20-1, the J gene TRBJ2-4; the match to TRBD2 covers 11 bases. CDR1 and CDR2 (germline): DFQATT, SNEGSKA (reference sequence). J gave up 11 bases and V 5 bases, and 2 bases lay outside the gene matches. The CDR3 runs to 11 residues. The CDR3 loop is CSARTSGFQYF. The CDR3 DNA sequence: TGCAGTGCTCGGACTAGCGGGTTTCAGTACTTC.

This clone was seen a single time. This chain links TRBV11-3 with TRBJ2-5; 9 nucleotides match TRBD1. V lost 5 bases, J lost 5 bases, and 3 bases stayed unmatched. Germline V gene lookup returns CDR1 SGHNT and CDR2 YENEEA. The CDR3 contains 13 residues. CDR3 in DNA: TGTGCCAGCAGCCGTGACAGGGGGGAGACCCAGTACTTC. As protein: CASSRDRGETQYF.

The chain joins TRBV11-3 to TRBJ1-5; weak D call: TRBD1 (5 bases). CDR3 length equals 17 residues. CDR1 is SGHNT and CDR2 is YENEEA in the germline V gene. The V end lost 0 bases, the J end lost 3 bases, and 15 bases lay between the germline ends. The CDR3 sequence: CASSLENGTRFNQPQHF. The CDR3 DNA reads TGTGCCAGCAGCTTAGAAAACGGGACGAGATTCAATCAGCCCCAGCATTTT.

The J gene is TRBJ2-2, the V gene TRBV24-1, with 8 bases aligning to TRBD1. CDR3 length: 17 amino acids. The germline V gene encodes CDR1 KGHDR and CDR2 SFDVKD. The junction had 9 bases not matched to a gene; V was cut back by 5 bases and J by 2 bases. The CDR3: CATSAYRTGINTGELFF. The CDR3 DNA sequence: TGTGCCACCAGTGCCTACCGGACAGGGATTAACACCGGGGAGCTGTTTTTT.

This clone has just a few counts. The CDR3 region is CASSSFDRAYEQYV. The CDR3 DNA reads TGTGCCAGCAGCTCCTTTGATAGGGCGTACGAGCAGTACGTC. This sequence joins TRBV28 and TRBJ2-7; D not certain. Germline V lookup: CDR1 MDHEN, CDR2 SYDVKM. The CDR3 has 14 residues. Deletions cut 6 bases from V and 4 bases from J, with 16 bases between.

This chain connects TRBV5-6 to TRBJ1-5; tentatively, D is TRBD1 (5 bases). Germline V CDR1 and CDR2: SGHDT, YYEEEE. The V end was cut by 4 bases, the J end by 1 base, with 15 bases between. The CDR3 is 16 amino acids. The CDR3 protein is CASSRVGGGSNQPQHF. The CDR3 DNA follows: TGTGCCAGCAGCCGGGTGGGGGGAGGGAGCAATCAGCCCCAGCATTTT.